These T cell receptor beta chains were read from a single sample in a study of vaccination effects on CD4 cells after COVID-19. Antigen specificity for these receptors is unknown. Profiled with immunoSEQ multiplex PCR; TCRdb holds only in-frame clones, not every one. This sample carries about 46,000 clones, roughly 72% of them seen once, and the ten largest clones take just over 8.5%. Sequenced material: CD4+ T cells from PBMCs cultured without peptide, taken before COVID-19 vaccination. These receptors all stem from a human donor who had a prior SARS-CoV-2 infection. Each CDR3 is given with its conserved first and last residue. A D gene is named only where the DNA matches it firmly. Size values are once, few and many counts, or a class for expanded clones, and some rows have none.

once	TRBD1	16	TRBV7-3	TRBJ2-3	CASSRQGAYSTDTQYF	TGTGCCAGCAGCCGACAGGGGGCCTACTCCACAGATACGCAGTATTTT
-	-	14	TRBV25-1	TRBJ2-2	CASSEPGSTGELFF	TGTGCCAGCAGTGAGCCAGGGTCCACCGGGGAGCTGTTTTTT
-	TRBD1	14	TRBV28	TRBJ2-7	CASRRDRGSHEQYF	TGTGCCAGCAGGAGGGACAGGGGATCCCACGAGCAGTACTTC
-	TRBD1	16	TRBV4-2	TRBJ2-5	CASSQAGTALQETQYF	TGTGCCAGCAGCCAAGCCGGGACAGCCCTACAAGAGACCCAGTACTTC
-	TRBD1	15	TRBV7-9	TRBJ1-5	CASTQGGGGNQPQHF	TGTGCCAGCACCCAAGGGGGCGGAGGCAATCAGCCCCAGCATTTT
-	-	14	TRBV19	TRBJ2-7	CASTAGYPSYEQYF	TGTGCCAGTACGGCAGGGTATCCGTCCTACGAGCAGTACTTC
-	-	15	TRBV10-3	TRBJ2-1	CAISEGRDGDNEQFF	TGTGCCATCAGTGAGGGCCGGGACGGCGACAATGAGCAGTTCTTC
once	TRBD2	15	TRBV7-2	TRBJ2-7	CASSPWASGSYEQYF	TGTGCCAGCAGTCCATGGGCTAGCGGGAGTTACGAGCAGTACTTC
-	TRBD2	17	TRBV2	TRBJ2-3	CASSDSGLAGDTDTQYF	TGTGCCAGCAGTGATTCGGGACTAGCGGGGGACACAGATACGCAGTATTTT
-	-	14	TRBV5-4	TRBJ2-1	CASGGTGSYNEQFF	TGTGCCAGCGGCGGGACTGGCTCCTACAATGAGCAGTTCTTC
once	-	14	TRBV2	TRBJ1-3	CASSEVGSGNTIYF	TGTGCCAGCAGTGAAGTGGGTTCTGGAAACACCATATATTTT
-	-	13	TRBV6-4	TRBJ1-1	CASSDIRGGEAFF	TGTGCCAGCAGTGATATCAGGGGAGGCGAGGCTTTCTTT
-	-	14	TRBV11-2	TRBJ1-6	CASSLGAFASPLHF	TGTGCCAGCAGCTTAGGGGCCTTCGCGTCACCCCTCCACTTT
medium-sized	TRBD2	17	TRBV10-3	TRBJ2-2	CAISPTSGGPNTGELFF	TGTGCCATCAGTCCGACTAGCGGGGGGCCGAACACCGGGGAGCTGTTTTTT
-	-	14	TRBV7-8	TRBJ1-2	CASSRRDRQNGYTF	TGTGCCAGCAGCCGTCGGGACCGACAAAATGGCTACACCTTC
-	-	13	TRBV12-3/TRBV12-4	TRBJ1-2	CASSLRQSYGYTF	TGTGCCAGCAGTCTCAGACAGTCTTATGGCTACACCTTC
few	-	14	TRBV2	TRBJ1-4	CASMLGDHNEKLFF	TGTGCCAGCATGTTAGGGGACCATAATGAAAAACTGTTTTTT
medium-sized	-	13	TRBV30	TRBJ2-7	CAWTRARTYEQYF	TGTGCCTGGACCCGGGCCAGAACCTACGAGCAGTACTTC
few	-	14	TRBV9	TRBJ1-1	CASSGGTGYTEAFF	TGTGCCAGCAGCGGCGGCACAGGGTACACTGAAGCTTTCTTT
-	-	16	TRBV4-1	TRBJ2-7	CASSHPNWGRMDEQYF	TGCGCCAGCAGCCATCCTAATTGGGGGCGCATGGACGAGCAGTACTTC
once	-	15	TRBV4-3	TRBJ2-7	CASSQEVWADYEQYF	TGCGCCAGCAGCCAAGAGGTTTGGGCAGACTACGAGCAGTACTTC
once	-	17	TRBV7-8	TRBJ2-2	CASRRRRDGTNTGELFF	TGTGCCAGCAGACGTCGACGGGACGGAACGAACACCGGGGAGCTGTTTTTT
once	-	16	TRBV4-3	TRBJ2-1	CASSQTGRLSYNEQFF	TGCGCCAGCAGCCAAACGGGCCGTCTTTCCTACAATGAGCAGTTCTTC
few	-	13	TRBV30	TRBJ1-3	CAWEKGYGNTIYF	TGTGCCTGGGAAAAGGGGTATGGAAACACCATATATTTT
-	-	15	TRBV6-4	TRBJ2-2	CASSDNSQNTGELFF	TGTGCCAGCAGTGATAACAGCCAGAACACCGGGGAGCTGTTTTTT
-	TRBD1	16	TRBV18	TRBJ2-7	CASSPSRQGFDYEQYF	TGTGCCAGCTCACCATCTAGACAGGGGTTTGACTACGAGCAGTACTTC
once	TRBD2	17	TRBV7-9	TRBJ2-3	CASSHRNVGGGTDTQYF	TGTGCCAGCAGCCATCGCAATGTTGGCGGGGGTACAGATACGCAGTATTTT